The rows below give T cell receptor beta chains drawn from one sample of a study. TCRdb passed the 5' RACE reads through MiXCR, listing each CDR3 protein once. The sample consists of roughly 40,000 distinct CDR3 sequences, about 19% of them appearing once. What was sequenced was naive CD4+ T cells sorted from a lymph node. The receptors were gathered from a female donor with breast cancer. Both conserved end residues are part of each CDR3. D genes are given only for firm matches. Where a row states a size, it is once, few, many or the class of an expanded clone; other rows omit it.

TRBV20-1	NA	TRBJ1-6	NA	CSARAFRGSNSPHHF	TGCAGTGCTAGAGCGTTCAGGGGATCGAATTCACCCCACCACTTT
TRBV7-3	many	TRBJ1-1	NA	CASSNDANTEAFF	TGTGCCAGCAGCAACGACGCGAACACTGAAGCTTTCTTT
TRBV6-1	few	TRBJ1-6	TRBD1	CASSEAGQGNSPLHF	TGTGCCAGCAGTGAAGCGGGACAGGGGAATTCACCCCTCCACTTT
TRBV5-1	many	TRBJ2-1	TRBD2	CASSGLAGSSYNEQFF	TGCGCCAGCAGCGGTTTAGCGGGGAGCTCCTACAATGAGCAGTTCTTC
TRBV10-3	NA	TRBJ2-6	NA	CAISDQAESYSGANVLTF	TGTGCCATCAGTGACCAGGCGGAAAGTTACTCTGGGGCCAACGTCCTGACTTTC
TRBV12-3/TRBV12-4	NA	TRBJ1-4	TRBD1	CASSPRTGRGATKLFF	TGTGCCAGCAGCCCAAGGACAGGGAGAGGAGCAACAAAACTGTTTTTT
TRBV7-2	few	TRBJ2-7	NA	CASSPRTGEGYEQYF	TGTGCCAGCAGCCCTCGCACCGGGGAAGGCTACGAGCAGTACTTC
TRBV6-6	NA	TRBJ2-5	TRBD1	CASSRGPGETQYF	TGTGCCAGCAGCAGGGGGCCGGGAGAGACCCAGTACTTC
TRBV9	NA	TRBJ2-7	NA	CASSVGRRRVECEQYF	TGTGCCAGCAGCGTAGGGCGTCGGAGGGTTGAATGCGAGCAGTACTTC
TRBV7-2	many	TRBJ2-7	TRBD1	CASSFGQGVNEQYF	TGTGCCAGCAGCTTCGGACAGGGGGTCAACGAGCAGTACTTC
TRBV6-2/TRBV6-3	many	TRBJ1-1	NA	CASSSVGGAFF	TGTGCCAGCAGTTCAGTGGGGGGAGCTTTCTTT
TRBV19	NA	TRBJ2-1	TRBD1	CASSRGQGVSYNEQFF	TGTGCCAGTAGTCGGGGACAGGGGGTGTCCTACAATGAGCAGTTCTTC
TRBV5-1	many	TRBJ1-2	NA	CASSFSRPEDGYTF	TGCGCCAGCAGCTTTTCCCGGCCCGAGGACGGCTACACCTTC
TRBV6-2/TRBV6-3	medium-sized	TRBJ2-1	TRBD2	CASSYNGLAEVRGYNEQFF	TGTGCCAGCAGTTACAACGGACTAGCGGAGGTCCGCGGATACAATGAGCAGTTCTTC
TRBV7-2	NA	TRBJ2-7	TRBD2	CASTPDPGTSYEQYF	TGTGCCAGCACCCCTGACCCCGGGACTAGCTACGAGCAGTACTTC
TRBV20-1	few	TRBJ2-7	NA	CSARDPRLEGTFLMYEQYF	TGCAGTGCTAGAGATCCCCGACTAGAAGGGACCTTCTTAATGTACGAGCAGTACTTC
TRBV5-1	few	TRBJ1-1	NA	CASSLDLRGDEVNTEAFF	TGCGCCAGCAGCTTGGACCTAAGGGGCGATGAGGTGAACACTGAAGCTTTCTTT
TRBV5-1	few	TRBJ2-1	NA	CASYLGGQTNEQFF	TGCGCCAGCTATTTGGGCGGACAAACCAATGAGCAGTTCTTC
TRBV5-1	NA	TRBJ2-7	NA	CSSRILTDPRYEQYF	TGCTCCAGCAGAATCTTGACGGACCCCCGCTACGAGCAGTACTTC
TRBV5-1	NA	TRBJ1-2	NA	CASSLGPNYGYTF	TGCGCCAGCAGCTTGGGTCCTAACTATGGCTACACCTTC
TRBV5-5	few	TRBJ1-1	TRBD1	CASSLVSTGGTEAFF	TGTGCCAGCAGCTTGGTCTCTACAGGGGGCACTGAAGCTTTCTTT
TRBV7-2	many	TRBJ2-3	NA	CASILGGSTDTQYF	TGTGCCAGCATCTTAGGGGGAAGCACAGATACGCAGTATTTT
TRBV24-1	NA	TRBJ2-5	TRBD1	CAIHWTGRAPLEETQYF	TGTGCCATCCATTGGACAGGTAGGGCCCCACTTGAAGAGACCCAGTACTTC
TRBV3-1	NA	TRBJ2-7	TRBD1	CASSSGQGASYEQYF	TGTGCCAGCAGCTCCGGACAGGGGGCGTCCTACGAGCAGTACTTC
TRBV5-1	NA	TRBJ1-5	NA	CASSQGGTQPQHF	TGCGCCAGCAGCCAGGGAGGGACTCAGCCCCAGCATTTT
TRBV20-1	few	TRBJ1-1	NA	CSASKWAPSMNTEAFF	TGCAGTGCTAGTAAGTGGGCACCCTCTATGAACACTGAAGCTTTCTTT
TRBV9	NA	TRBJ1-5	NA	CASSRQMNQPQHF	TGTGCCAGCAGCCGACAGATGAATCAGCCCCAGCATTTT
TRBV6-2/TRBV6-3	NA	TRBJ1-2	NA	CASNQDGGGGYTF	TGTGCCAGCAACCAGGACGGAGGCGGCGGCTACACCTTC
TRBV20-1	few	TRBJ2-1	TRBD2	CSAPLGGRGWYEQFF	TGCAGTGCCCCATTGGGCGGGAGGGGGTGGTATGAGCAGTTCTTC
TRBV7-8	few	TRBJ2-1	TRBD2	CASSLAGTSGRRGNEQFF	TGTGCCAGCAGCTTAGCCGGGACTAGCGGGAGAAGGGGGAATGAGCAGTTCTTC
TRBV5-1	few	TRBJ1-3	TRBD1	CASTQDRGSGNTIYF	TGCGCCAGCACACAGGACAGGGGGTCCGGAAACACCATATATTTT
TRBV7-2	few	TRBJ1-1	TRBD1	CASSPIAGTGGTEAFF	TGTGCCAGCAGCCCGATAGCCGGGACAGGAGGGACTGAAGCTTTCTTT
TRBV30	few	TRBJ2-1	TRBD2	CAWRWSGSRGEQFF	TGTGCCTGGAGGTGGAGCGGGAGTCGTGGTGAGCAGTTCTTC
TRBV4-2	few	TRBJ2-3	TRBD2	CASSLGTSGGHSTDTQYF	TGTGCCAGCAGCCTCGGGACTAGCGGGGGGCATAGCACAGATACGCAGTATTTT
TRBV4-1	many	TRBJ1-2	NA	CASSQDGPRGYGYTF	TGCGCCAGCAGCCAAGATGGTCCCAGGGGCTATGGCTACACCTTC
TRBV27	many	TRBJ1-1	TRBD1	CASSHTGGAGAFF	TGTGCCAGCAGCCACACAGGGGGCGCAGGGGCTTTCTTT
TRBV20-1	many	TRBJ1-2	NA	CSAKEPNSNYGYTF	TGCAGTGCTAAGGAGCCCAATAGTAACTATGGCTACACCTTC
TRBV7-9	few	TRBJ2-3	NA	CASSLEPDTQYF	TGTGCCAGCAGCTTAGAGCCAGATACGCAGTATTTT
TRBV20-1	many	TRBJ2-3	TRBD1	CSQDRTGLTDTQYF	TGCAGTCAGGACCGGACAGGTTTGACAGATACGCAGTATTTT
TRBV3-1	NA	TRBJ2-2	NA	CASSDFGELFF	TGTGCCAGCAGCGATTTCGGGGAGCTGTTTTTT
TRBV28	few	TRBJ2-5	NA	CASSFYETQYF	TGTGCCAGCAGTTTTTATGAGACCCAGTACTTC
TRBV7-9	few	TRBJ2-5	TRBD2	CASSLWLAGPQETQYF	TGTGCCAGCAGCTTATGGCTAGCGGGACCCCAAGAGACCCAGTACTTC
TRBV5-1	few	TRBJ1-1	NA	CASRAWMNTEAFF	TGCGCCAGCCGGGCCTGGATGAACACTGAAGCTTTCTTT
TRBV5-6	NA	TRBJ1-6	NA	CASGHYSYNSPLHF	TGTGCCAGCGGCCATTACTCCTATAATTCACCCCTCCACTTT
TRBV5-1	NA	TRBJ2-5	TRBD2	CASSISGSSETQYF	TGCGCCAGCAGCATTAGCGGGAGCTCGGAGACCCAGTACTTC
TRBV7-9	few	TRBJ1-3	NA	CASSLGGGTSGNTIYF	TGTGCCAGCAGCTTAGGTGGAGGGACCTCTGGAAACACCATATATTTT
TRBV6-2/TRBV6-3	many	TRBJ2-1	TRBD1	CASIGTGDWGQFF	TGTGCCAGCATCGGGACAGGGGATTGGGGGCAGTTCTTC
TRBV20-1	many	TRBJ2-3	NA	CSAGLATDTQYF	TGCAGTGCTGGCCTAGCGACAGATACGCAGTATTTT
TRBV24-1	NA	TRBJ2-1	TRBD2	CATSPRGLAGVGYFNEQFF	TGTGCCACCAGTCCCCGGGGACTAGCGGGAGTGGGGTATTTCAATGAGCAGTTCTTC
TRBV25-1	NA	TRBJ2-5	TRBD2	CASSELGLAKETQYF	TGTGCCAGCAGTGAATTAGGACTAGCGAAAGAGACCCAGTACTTC
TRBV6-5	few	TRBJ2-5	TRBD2	CASTKAFSGRADQETQYF	TGTGCCAGCACCAAAGCTTTTAGCGGGAGGGCCGACCAAGAGACCCAGTACTTC
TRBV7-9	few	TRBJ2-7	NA	CASGVYEQYF	TGTGCCAGCGGTGTCTACGAGCAGTACTTC